This T cell receptor beta chain emerged from a study of molecular identifiers for immune sequencing clone quantification. TCRdb recomputed calls from the PCR reads with MiXCR, one row per CDR3 protein. The data hold about 510,000 distinct CDR3 sequences, with about 26% observed a single time. Study conclusions and caveats: Whereas naive cells kept under 1% of molecules in clones above 20 RNA copies, such clones held over 98% in effectors. Spiked Jurkat TCR RNA equal to one cell could reportedly be picked out among one million naive cells.

This clonotype was seen only a few times. What it recognizes is unknown. This CDR3 is 12 amino acids long. Germline V gene lookup returns CDR1 SNHLY and CDR2 FYNNEI. V was trimmed by 6 bases and J by 9 bases, leaving 12 bases between them. The chain combines TRBV2 with TRBJ2-1; a possible D gene is TRBD2 (5 bases). The receptor comes from a human donor in good health. Some libraries in this study had Jurkat cell RNA spiked in. Sequencing was performed on naive CD8+ T cells from blood, with Jurkat cell RNA spiked in. Described subset: FACS-sorted CD8+CD4-CCR7+CD45RA+ naive T cells. CDR3 DNA: TGTGCCAGCAGGCGGTGGGAGACTGAGCAGTTCTTC. Protein product: CASRRWETEQFF.